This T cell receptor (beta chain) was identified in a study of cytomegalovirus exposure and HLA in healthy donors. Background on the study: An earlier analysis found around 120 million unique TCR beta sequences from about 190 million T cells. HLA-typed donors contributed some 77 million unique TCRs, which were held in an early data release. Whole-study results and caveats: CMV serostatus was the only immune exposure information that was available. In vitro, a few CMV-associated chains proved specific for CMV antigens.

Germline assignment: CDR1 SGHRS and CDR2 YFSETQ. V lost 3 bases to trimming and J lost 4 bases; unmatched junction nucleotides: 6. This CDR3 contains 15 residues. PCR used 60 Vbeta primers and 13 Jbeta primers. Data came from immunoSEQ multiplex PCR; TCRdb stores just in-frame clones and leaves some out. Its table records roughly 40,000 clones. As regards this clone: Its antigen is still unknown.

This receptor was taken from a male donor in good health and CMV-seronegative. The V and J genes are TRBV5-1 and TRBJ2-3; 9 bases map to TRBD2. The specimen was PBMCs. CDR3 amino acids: CASSSYGGGADTQYF. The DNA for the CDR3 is TGCGCCAGCAGCTCGTACGGCGGGGGGGCAGATACGCAGTATTTT. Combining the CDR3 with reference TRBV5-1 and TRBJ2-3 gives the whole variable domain KAGVTQTPRYLIKTRGQQVTLSCSPISGHRSVSWYQQTPGQGLQFLFEYFSETQRNKGNFPGRFSGRQFSNSRSEMNVSTLELGDSALYLCASSSYGGGADTQYFGPGTRLTVL.